This entry is about one T cell receptor beta chain. Its target is not known. This sample was taken from a study of cytomegalovirus exposure and HLA in healthy donors. Whole-study results and caveats: The investigators catalogued 180 or so TCR beta chains as cytomegalovirus-associated.

The germline gives CDR1 LGHNA, CDR2 YNFKEQ. The length of the CDR3 is 15 residues. V lost 0 bases and J lost 3, with 11 bases in between. TCRdb's copy holds only in-frame clones and misses some; the assay was immunoSEQ multiplex PCR. The data contain fewer than 200,000 clones, roughly 86% of them seen just once; the ten biggest clones take up 4% to 5%. The approximately 120-subject validation cohort, separate from the 666-subject first cohort, included the donors. The sequence came from a man younger than 35 in good health and CMV-seropositive. The gene calls are TRBV4-2 and TRBJ1-2; TRBD1 is a possible D gene (6 bases). Sequencing was performed on PBMCs. The DNA for the CDR3 is TGTGCCAGCAGCCAAGATCGACGGACAGACTATGGCTACACCTTC. Its translation is CASSQDRRTDYGYTF.